This T cell receptor beta chain was captured in a study of blood T cell repertoires in COVID-19. Using immunoSEQ multiplex PCR, the repertoire was profiled, and TCRdb retains in-frame clones only, with some absent. The profile covers about 50,000 clones, with roughly 84% appearing a single time and about 15% taken by the ten largest. This clone was seen only once. V was clipped by 5 bases and J by 5 bases, with 19 bases between them. Germline CDR1 reads LNHNV; CDR2 reads YYDKDF (reference sequence). The CDR3 runs 16 residues. The TCR sequence derives from a man aged 65 to 85 with active COVID-19. Sequenced material: peripheral blood. The V and J genes are TRBV15 and TRBJ1-5, with D tentatively TRBD1 (5 bases). The CDR3 is CATSGLKSRDYQPQHF. The CDR3 coding sequence is TGTGCCACCAGCGGCCTAAAGAGCAGGGATTATCAGCCCCAGCATTTT.